This T cell receptor (beta chain) is from a study of T cells in Graves' hyperthyroidism and ophthalmopathy. Thyroid ultrasound, orbital computed tomography, clinical symptoms, and serum thyroxine and TRAb underpinned diagnoses. The source material, RNA transcripts, was used to amplify TCR beta CDR3 regions. Primed by the HTBI set, a first-round RT-PCR was run on the TCR CDR3. Each CDR3 protein is one row after TCRdb ran MiXCR on the multiplex PCR reads. Altogether fewer than 30,000 distinct CDR3 sequences are present, around 47% being singletons, with the ten largest covering roughly 26%. The CDR3 is made up of 10 amino acids. V was cut by 7 bases and J by 6 bases, with 6 bases left in between. The V gene's germline CDR1 is MDHEN and CDR2 SYDVKM.

V usage is TRBV28 and J usage is TRBJ1-1, with unresolved D. The TCR originated in a woman between 40 and 55 years old with Graves' hyperthyroidism that later progressed to Graves' ophthalmopathy. Sequenced input: blood. CDR3 sequence reads: CASNLPEAFF. The DNA of the CDR3 is TGTGCCAGCAACCTACCTGAAGCTTTCTTT.